This TCR beta chain was observed in a study of CD8+CD57+ T cells in acquired aplastic anemia (dated by TCRdb to 2017 to 2018). Looking at the study overall: DNA extracted from sorted CD4+ and CD8+ cells had a mean of roughly 3.4 ug, with a range of roughly 0.2 to 30 ug. CD8+CD57+ expansion was defined as frequency above the mean frequency observed in healthy subjects.

Paper-wide results and their limitations: Between patients and healthy controls, no significant difference in CD8+ Simpson's diversity was found (P=0.060). About 30 CD8+ CDR3 sequences were found to be shared between patients and controls, but these sequences appeared to be highly expressed in patients and within the immunodominant clones of the patients.

This clonotype was detected ten times or more. No antigen is known for it. The input lacks base qualities; no much larger clone sits a single base away. Profiling of TCR beta VDJ combinations and CDR3 sequences used genomic DNA as the template. An Illumina HiSeq 2000 was used for TCR repertoire sequencing. Under the source paper's analysis protocol: TRBV/TRBJ rearrangement plots, CDR3 size and DJ length profiles, and Simpson's diversity index were used to evaluate the repertoires. The most abundant DNA sequence in the deep sequencing data was defined as the immunodominant clone. CDR3 amino acid sequences were checked for sharing between subjects and were compared against published repertoires and the VDJdb database. Starting from the raw public reads, TCRdb applied fastp trimming at Q25, assembled clones with MiXCR and retained in-frame beta chains. CDR3 protein duplicates are merged, each entry listing the most common genes and DNA. None of the V and J calls come from the authors' own analysis; TCRdb made them. In all, the sample holds approximately 130,000 distinct CDR3 sequences, and about 60% of those were seen once. In total, the top ten clones hold 25% to 35% of the sample.

Including the terminal cysteine and phenylalanine, the CDR3 comprises 14 residues. Only the CDR3 region is kept as DNA, spanning 42 bases read in frame from base 1. The junction shows trimming of 3 bases on V and 5 bases on J, plus 13 bases between the germline ends. Reading the germline V gene (reference sequence) gives CDR1 LNHDA and CDR2 SQIVND. Expansion of CD8+CD57+ cells had been shown by flow cytometry in the patients chosen for sequencing. Every patient had severe acquired aplastic anemia, diagnosed using the International Study of Aplastic Anemia and Agranulocytosis and Camitta criteria. No patient had received any therapy when blood was sampled. In the study, sorted CD4+ and CD8+ blood T cells from patients with severe aplastic anemia and from healthy subjects underwent deep sequencing of TCR repertoires. Patients were enrolled in the USA under clinicaltrials.gov protocols 00001620, 01623167, 00001397, 00071045, 00081523 and 00961064. Ficoll-Paque density gradient centrifugation was used to isolate peripheral blood mononuclear cells. Before DNA was extracted, CD4+ and CD8+ T cells were sorted using either FACS or magnetic beads.

The sequence derives from a human donor with aplastic anemia. Sequencing used sorted CD4+, CD8+, or CD8+CD57+ T cells (not recorded which) from PBMCs. The chain is made from TRBV19 and TRBJ1-1, with no reliable assignment of the D segment. Read as DNA, the sequence is TGTGCCAGTAGTATGGGAGGGTATGGGACTGAAGCTTTCTTT. Its translation reads: CASSMGGYGTEAFF.